Listed here are 26 T cell receptor beta chains from one sample, sequenced in a study of OX40 agonist ivuxolimab in advanced cancers. TCRdb's copy holds only in-frame clones and misses some; the assay was immunoSEQ multiplex PCR. The top ten clones hold 8% of a sample with about 75,000 clones, around 83% of them seen once. Source: CD4+ or CD8+ T cells sorted from blood, taken in a trial of the OX40 agonist ivuxolimab. All receptors derive from an adult with an advanced solid tumor such as melanoma, head and neck, liver or kidney cancer.

By its share, this clone is medium-sized. The chain carries TRBV5-1 and TRBJ2-3, with 7 bases that match TRBD2. The germline gives CDR1 SGHRS, CDR2 YFSETQ. The V gene end was trimmed by 4 bases and the J gene end by 2 bases; junction bases not matched to a gene: 7. This CDR3 region has 15 residues. The CDR3 is CASSESGVTTDTQYF. CDR3 bases: TGCGCCAGCAGCGAGAGCGGGGTGACCACAGATACGCAGTATTTT.

The V and J genes are TRBV7-9 and TRBJ2-3, with TRBD1 matching 8 bases. The CDR3 spans 15 residues. Germline V CDR1 and CDR2: SEHNR, FQNEAQ (reference sequence). V shed 5 bases and J 3 bases; nucleotides not matched to a gene: 7. In DNA form, the CDR3 reads TGTGCCAGCAGCGCCGGACAGGGTCGAACAGATACGCAGTATTTT. It codes for CASSAGQGRTDTQYF.

This chain joins TRBV19 and TRBJ2-3, with TRBD1 matching 10 bases. The CDR3 consists of 20 residues. J lost 2 bases, V lost 5 bases, and 19 bases had no gene match. Germline loops: CDR1 LNHDA, CDR2 SQIVND (reference sequence). For the CDR3, the DNA is TGTGCCAGTAGTCCGAGACAGGGGGCAACCTTCTTACTAGACACAGATACGCAGTATTTT. Amino acid sequence: CASSPRQGATFLLDTDTQYF.

The CDR3 sequence: CASRLLLAGGPPGTDTQYF. CDR3 DNA sequence: TGTGCAAGTCGCTTACTGCTAGCGGGAGGCCCACCTGGGACAGATACGCAGTATTTT. This rearrangement joins TRBV12-2 to TRBJ2-3; TRBD2, the table's D call, lacks a check against the DNA. TRBV12-2 is recorded as a pseudogene. The length of the CDR3 is 19 residues.

V usage is TRBV10-2 and J usage is TRBJ2-7, with a possible D match to TRBD2 (6 bases). This CDR3 contains 13 residues. Germline-derived CDR1 and CDR2 are WSHSY and SAAADI. V lost 6 bases and J 0 bases, leaving 9 bases between the germline ends. The CDR3 reads CASSRDFSYEQYF. In DNA form, the CDR3 reads TGCGCCAGCAGCAGGGACTTCTCCTACGAGCAGTACTTC.

The rearrangement joins TRBV30 to TRBJ1-3; 7 nucleotides align to TRBD1. The CDR3 is 16 residues long. Per the germline V gene, CDR1 is GTSNPN and CDR2 is SVGIG (reference sequence). With V trimmed by 0 bases and J by 4 bases, 9 bases remained unmatched. CDR3 amino acids: CAWSVRAGTDGNTIYF. CDR3 DNA sequence: TGTGCCTGGAGTGTACGAGCCGGGACAGACGGAAACACCATATATTTT.

This clone was recorded only once. The chain joins TRBV9 to TRBJ1-3; possibly TRBD1 for D (6 bases). V was pared by 3 bases and J by 4 bases, with 17 bases between. Germline V gene data show CDR1 as SGDLS and CDR2 as YYNGEE. This CDR3 has 16 residues. DNA of the CDR3: TGTGCCAGCAGCGCCCCTTCAACAGGGTTCGGAAACACCATATATTTT. Translating gives CASSAPSTGFGNTIYF.

This clone was seen once. The chain links TRBV14 to TRBJ2-7, with D possibly TRBD2 on 6 matching bases. This CDR3 contains 15 residues. Germline CDR1 and CDR2: SGHDN and FVKESK. Between the trimmed V and J ends, which lost 1 base and 2 bases, there was a span of 12 bases. In DNA, the CDR3 is TGTGCCAGCAGCCAAGGGGGCGGGATCACCTACGAGCAGTACTTC. Translated, it gives CASSQGGGITYEQYF.

CDR3 nucleotide sequence: TGCGCCAGCAGGGAACCACTCTACAATGAGCAGTTCTTC. It translates to CASREPLYNEQFF. The rearrangement uses TRBV5-1 and TRBJ2-1; no firm D call. CDR3 size: 13 residues. Germline CDR1 reads SGHRS; CDR2 reads YFSETQ. The V end lost 5 bases, the J end lost 3 bases, and 9 bases lay between the germline ends.

J is TRBJ1-1 and V is TRBV14; D gene ambiguous. Trimming removed 0 bases from V and 3 bases from J, with 11 bases in between. The germline gives CDR1 SGHDN, CDR2 FVKESK. The CDR3 runs to 15 residues. CDR3 sequence reads: CASSQDLARYTEAFF. The DNA of the CDR3 is TGTGCCAGCAGCCAAGATCTGGCGAGGTACACTGAAGCTTTCTTT.

This clone turned up a few times. The rearrangement links TRBV28 to TRBJ1-1; D remains ambiguous. There are 13 residues in the CDR3. Germline CDR1 and CDR2: MDHEN and SYDVKM. Trimming removed 7 bases from V and 7 bases from J, with 16 bases in between. The CDR3 sequence: CASTVGSEVEAFF. The CDR3 DNA sequence: TGTGCCAGCACCGTCGGTAGCGAGGTTGAAGCTTTCTTT. The full variable domain, its missing parts supplied by reference TRBV28 and TRBJ1-1, is DVKVTQSSRYLVKRTGEKVFLECVQDMDHENMFWYRQDPGLGLRLIYFSYDVKMKEKGDIPEGYSVSREKKERFSLILESASTNQTSMYLCASTVGSEVEAFFGQGTRLTVV.

This rearrangement joins TRBV19 to TRBJ1-6, with D possibly being TRBD1 (5 bases). The CDR3 is 16 amino acids. Germline lookup yields CDR1 LNHDA and CDR2 SQIVND (reference sequence). The V and J ends lost 7 bases and 9 bases respectively, with 22 bases between them. CDR3 nucleotide sequence: TGTGCCAGTAACTCCCGGGGACCGAGGGGCGGTTCACCCCTCCACTTT. It translates to CASNSRGPRGGSPLHF. Based on the CDR3 plus reference TRBV19 and TRBJ1-6, the full variable domain is DGGITQSPKYLFRKEGQNVTLSCEQNLNHDAMYWYRQDPGQGLRLIYYSQIVNDFQKGDIAEGYSVSREKKESFPLTVTSAQKNPTAFYLCASNSRGPRGGSPLHFGNGTRLTVT.

The genes are TRBV10-3 and TRBJ1-5; 7 nucleotides align to TRBD1. The CDR3 length is 16 residues. With 0 bases clipped from V and 7 bases from J, the junction kept 9 bases outside the gene matches. In germline, CDR1 is ENHRY, CDR2 SYGVKD. CDR3 amino acids: CAISESYRDSRQPQHF. The DNA for the CDR3 is TGTGCCATCAGTGAGTCATACCGGGACAGCCGGCAGCCCCAGCATTTT.

V is TRBV6-5 and J is TRBJ1-5; D perhaps matches TRBD1 (5 bases). V was clipped by 4 bases and J by 15 bases, with 19 bases between them. Looked up from germline, CDR1 is MNHEY and CDR2 is SVGAGI. The length of the CDR3 is 13 residues. The CDR3 nucleotides read TGTGCCAGCAGTTCCCTTGTGGGGGGGGGACTGCATTTT. Its protein is CASSSLVGGGLHF.

This rearrangement joins TRBV11-1 to TRBJ1-1; TRBD1 might be the D (6 bases). This CDR3 has 14 residues. Trimming shortened V by 1 base and J by 4 bases, and 10 bases separated the two germline ends. Looked up from germline, CDR1 is SGHAT and CDR2 is FQDESV (reference sequence). The CDR3 DNA reads TGTGCCAGCAGCTTAGGGGGAGGGGGCACTGAAGCTTTCTTT. Translating gives CASSLGGGGTEAFF.

This chain links TRBV4-3 with TRBJ2-7; D is perhaps TRBD1 (5 bases). Germline CDR1 and CDR2: LGHNA and YSLEER. The CDR3 runs 14 residues. The V end was cut by 4 bases, the J end by 5 bases, with 15 bases between. This CDR3 reads CASSREGASDEQYF. In nucleotides, the CDR3 is TGCGCCAGCAGCCGAGAAGGGGCCTCGGACGAGCAGTACTTC.

This clone came up once. The CDR3 bases are TGTGCCAGCAGCTCCCAAGGCAGGTGGGACAATGAGCAGTTCTTC. Translation: CASSSQGRWDNEQFF. The V and J genes are TRBV5-8 and TRBJ2-1; no firm D call. The V gene lost 3 bases and the J gene lost 5 bases, with 15 bases spanning the gap. The CDR3 runs to 15 residues. Germline V lookup: CDR1 SGHTS, CDR2 YDEGEE.

This rearrangement joins TRBV5-1 to TRBJ1-1; 7 bases line up with TRBD1. CDR3 length: 15 amino acids. V gave up 3 bases and J gave up 0 bases; unmatched junction bases: 5. Germline CDR1 reads SGHRS; CDR2 reads YFSETQ. In DNA, the CDR3 is TGCGCCAGCAGCTCTCAGACAGGGATGAACACTGAAGCTTTCTTT. This translates into CASSSQTGMNTEAFF.

V gene TRBV5-1 combines with J gene TRBJ2-6; TRBD1 might be the D (5 bases). V was clipped by 7 bases and J by 2 bases, with 10 bases between them. From germline, CDR1 is SGHRS and CDR2 YFSETQ. The CDR3 is made up of 14 amino acids. The CDR3 DNA reads as TGCGCCAGCGCAGGGAAAACTGGGGCCAACGTCCTGACTTTC. Protein product: CASAGKTGANVLTF.

This chain joins TRBV11-2 and TRBJ1-2; D unclear. The germline gives CDR1 SGHAT, CDR2 FQNNGV. Between the trimmed V and J ends, which lost 5 bases and 4 bases, there was a span of 17 bases. The CDR3 extends over 15 amino acids. The CDR3: CASSPPPGIGYGYTF. The CDR3 coding sequence is TGTGCCAGCAGCCCTCCCCCGGGGATTGGCTATGGCTACACCTTC.

The CDR3 protein is CASNGRPESPLHF. CDR3 bases: TGTGCCAGTAACGGGCGGCCGGAGTCACCCCTCCACTTT. The chain carries TRBV19 and TRBJ1-6; the D is unclear. Germline CDR1 LNHDA, CDR2 SQIVND (reference sequence). V lost 7 bases, J lost 10 bases, and 14 bases lay in between. The CDR3 covers 13 residues.

This clone came up once. This chain connects TRBV5-1 to TRBJ2-7; no clear D gene. The CDR3 has 12 residues. CDR1 SGHRS and CDR2 YFSETQ come from the germline V gene. Trimming removed 4 bases at V and 3 bases at J, with 8 bases between. Here the CDR3 reads CASSATLYEQYF. CDR3 coding DNA: TGCGCCAGCAGCGCTACCCTCTACGAGCAGTACTTC.

Only one count was recorded for this clone. The chain recombines TRBV7-9 with TRBJ2-7; a weak D match, TRBD1 (6 bases). V dropped 1 base and J dropped 0 bases, with 10 bases sitting between them. This CDR3 spans 15 amino acids. Germline CDR1 SEHNR, CDR2 FQNEAQ (reference sequence). The CDR3, as DNA: TGTGCCAGCAGCTTAGTGCAGGGGCCCTCCTACGAGCAGTACTTC. Translation gives CASSLVQGPSYEQYF.

The chain recombines TRBV5-4 with TRBJ1-4; TRBD1 matches 7 bases. The CDR3 runs to 15 residues. Germline V gene data show CDR1 as SGHNT and CDR2 as YYREEE (reference sequence). The V and J ends lost 3 bases and 4 bases, in that order; junction bases with no gene match: 6. The CDR3 sequence: CASSYQQGNNEKLFF. The CDR3, as DNA: TGTGCCAGCAGCTACCAACAGGGGAATAATGAAAAACTGTTTTTT.

This chain connects TRBV6-1 to TRBJ2-7; D is uncertain. V was cut by 6 bases and J by 0 bases, with 9 bases left in between. Germline V gives CDR1 MNHNS, CDR2 SASEGT. CDR3 length: 13 residues. CDR3 in amino acids: CASSLTVSYEQYF. The CDR3 DNA sequence: TGTGCCAGCAGCCTGACCGTCTCCTACGAGCAGTACTTC.

This chain links TRBV10-3 with TRBJ2-5; possible D gene TRBD1, 6 bases. Germline V gene lookup returns CDR1 ENHRY and CDR2 SYGVKD. V was shortened by 10 bases and J by 5 bases, with 23 bases between the two germline ends. The CDR3 covers 15 residues. The CDR3: CATRGHTGSDETQYF. The CDR3 DNA reads as TGTGCCACCAGAGGTCATACAGGGTCGGACGAGACCCAGTACTTC.